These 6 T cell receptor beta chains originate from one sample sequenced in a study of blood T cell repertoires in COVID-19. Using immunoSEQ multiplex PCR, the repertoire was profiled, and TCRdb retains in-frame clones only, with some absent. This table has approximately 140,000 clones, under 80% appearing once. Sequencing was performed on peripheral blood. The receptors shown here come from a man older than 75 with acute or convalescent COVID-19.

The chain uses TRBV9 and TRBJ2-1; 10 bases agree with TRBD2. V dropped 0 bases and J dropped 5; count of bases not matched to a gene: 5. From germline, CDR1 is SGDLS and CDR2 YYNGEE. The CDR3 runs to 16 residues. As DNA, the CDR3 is TGTGCCAGCAGCGTAGGAGCGGGGGGGTTAAACAATGAGCAGTTCTTC. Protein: CASSVGAGGLNNEQFF.

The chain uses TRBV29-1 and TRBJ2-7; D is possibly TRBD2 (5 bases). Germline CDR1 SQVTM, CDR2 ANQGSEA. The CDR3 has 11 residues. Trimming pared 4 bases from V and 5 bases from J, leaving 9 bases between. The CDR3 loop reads CSVGGFNEQYF. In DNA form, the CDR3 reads TGCAGCGTTGGAGGGTTCAACGAGCAGTACTTC.

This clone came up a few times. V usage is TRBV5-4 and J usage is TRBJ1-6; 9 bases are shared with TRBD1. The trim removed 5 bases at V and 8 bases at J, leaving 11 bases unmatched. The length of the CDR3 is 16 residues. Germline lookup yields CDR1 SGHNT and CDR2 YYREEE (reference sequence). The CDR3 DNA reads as TGTGCCAGCAGTTTTTCCGGGACAGGGCGGGATTCACCCCTCCACTTT. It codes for CASSFSGTGRDSPLHF. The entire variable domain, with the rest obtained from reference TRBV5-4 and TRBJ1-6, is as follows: ETGVTQSPTHLIKTRGQQVTLRCSSQSGHNTVSWYQQALGQGPQFIFQYYREEENGRGNFPPRFSGLQFPNYSSELNVNALELDDSALYLCASSFSGTGRDSPLHFGNGTRLTVT.

CDR3 in amino acids: CAWRMGGTNEKLFF. The CDR3 region has the DNA TGTGCCTGGAGGATGGGGGGAACTAATGAAAAACTGTTTTTT. The gene calls are TRBV30 and TRBJ1-4; perhaps TRBD1 as D (5 bases). Germline CDR1 reads GTSNPN; CDR2 reads SVGIG (reference sequence). With 3 bases removed from V and 1 base from J, the gap between germline ends came to 9 bases. The CDR3 is made up of 14 amino acids. The whole variable domain, remainder taken from reference TRBV30 and TRBJ1-4, is SQTIHQWPATLVQPVGSPLSLECTVEGTSNPNLYWYRQAAGRGLQLLFYSVGIGQISSEVPQNLSASRPQDRQFILSSKKLLLSDSGFYLCAWRMGGTNEKLFFGSGTQLSVL.

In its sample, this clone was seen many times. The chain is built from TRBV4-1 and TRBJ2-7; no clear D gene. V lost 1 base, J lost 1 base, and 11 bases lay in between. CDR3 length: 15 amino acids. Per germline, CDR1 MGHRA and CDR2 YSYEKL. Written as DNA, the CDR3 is TGCGCCAGCAGCCAAGCCCTTTTTAGTTCCTACGAGCAGTACTTC. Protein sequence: CASSQALFSSYEQYF.

The DNA of the CDR3 is TGTGCCAGCAGCGACCGGGACACATACACAGATACGCAGTATTTT. It encodes CASSDRDTYTDTQYF. This chain joins TRBV5-5 and TRBJ2-3; D may be TRBD1 (6 bases). This CDR3 spans 15 amino acids. Trimming left V 4 bases short and J 2 bases short, with 14 bases between. Germline CDR1 SGHKS, CDR2 YYEKEE (reference sequence).